Listed below are T cell receptor beta chains from one sample, sequenced in a study of patients and donors after allogeneic stem cell transplantation. Each CDR3 protein is one row after TCRdb ran MiXCR on the RT-PCR reads. The repertoire holds about a million distinct CDR3 sequences, with around 17% as singletons. The sample was blood, either unsorted or a sorted T cell fraction (not recorded which). The receptors come from a human donor who was either an allogeneic HSCT recipient or a stem cell or donor lymphocyte infusion donor (not recorded which). It is not recorded whose cells these are; they may come from a transplant donor. The CDR3 runs from the conserved cysteine through the conserved F or W. D genes are given only for firm matches. Size tells how often a clone was seen (once, few, many) or the class of an expanded clone, and some rows leave it out.

TRBJ2-1 | 13 | NA | TRBV29-1 | many | CSVLQVAYNEQFF | TGCAGCGTTTTACAGGTTGCCTACAATGAGCAGTTCTTC
TRBJ2-4 | 13 | TRBD1 | TRBV5-1 | few | CASSFETGTGQYF | TGCGCCAGCAGCTTCGAAACAGGGACAGGGCAGTACTTC
TRBJ2-2 | 17 | TRBD2 | TRBV5-1 | NA | CASSLEASGSKGGELFF | TGCGCCAGCAGCTTGGAGGCTAGCGGGAGCAAGGGCGGGGAGCTGTTTTTT
TRBJ1-6 | 14 | NA | TRBV12-3/TRBV12-4 | few | CASSFNRPNSPLHF | TGTGCCAGCAGTTTCAATAGACCAAATTCACCCCTCCACTTT
TRBJ1-1 | 15 | NA | TRBV5-1 | many | CASRLQGYLNTEAFF | TGCGCCAGCAGACTACAGGGATACCTGAACACTGAAGCTTTCTTT
TRBJ1-5 | 19 | NA | TRBV20-1 | many | CSARVRGQGREGNNQPQHF | TGCAGTGCTAGAGTTCGGGGGCAGGGACGAGAAGGCAATAATCAGCCCCAGCATTTT
TRBJ2-7 | 14 | TRBD1 | TRBV10-3 | few | CAISESGQGKRVGF | TGTGCCATCAGTGAGTCGGGACAGGGGAAAAGAGTCGGCTTC
TRBJ1-6 | 15 | TRBD1 | TRBV7-9 | NA | CASSSRDRGFPTLHF | TGTGCCAGCAGCTCGAGGGACAGGGGGTTTCCGACCCTCCACTTT
TRBJ2-1 | 14 | NA | TRBV12-3/TRBV12-4 | few | CASRLPGPYNEQFF | TGTGCCAGCAGACTTCCGGGCCCTTACAATGAGCAGTTCTTC
TRBJ2-5 | 14 | NA | TRBV5-1 | NA | CASSLAVVKETQYF | TGCGCCAGCAGCTTGGCAGTTGTCAAGGAGACCCAGTACTTC
TRBJ2-1 | 15 | NA | TRBV12-5 | NA | CASGLDMGPNNEQFF | TGTGCTAGTGGTTTGGATATGGGGCCGAACAATGAGCAGTTCTTC
TRBJ1-5 | 17 | NA | TRBV6-2/TRBV6-3 | NA | CASSPRTGDDRGQPQHF | TGTGCCAGCAGCCCTCGGACGGGTGACGACCGCGGTCAGCCCCAGCATTTT
TRBJ1-2 | 15 | NA | TRBV6-5 | few | CASSYSRRGDYGYTF | TGTGCCAGCAGTTACTCGAGAAGGGGGGACTATGGCTACACCTTC
TRBJ2-2 | 11 | NA | TRBV2 | NA | CATLAPGELFF | TGTGCCACCCTTGCCCCCGGGGAGCTGTTTTTT
TRBJ2-7 | 14 | NA | TRBV5-1 | many | CASSSTGEGYEQYF | TGCGCCAGCAGCTCAACAGGGGAGGGATACGAGCAGTACTTC
TRBJ1-2 | 14 | NA | TRBV6-5 | few | CASSYSTENYGYTF | TGTGCCAGCAGTTACTCGACAGAAAACTATGGCTACACCTTC
TRBJ2-3 | 16 | TRBD2 | TRBV7-2 | few | CASSSRTSFRTDTQYF | TGTGCCAGCAGCTCCCGGACTAGCTTCCGCACAGATACGCAGTATTTT
TRBJ2-1 | 14 | NA | TRBV4-2 | many | CASSHPPRENEQFF | TGTGCCAGCAGCCATCCCCCCCGGGAGAATGAGCAGTTCTTC
TRBJ1-2 | 15 | NA | TRBV5-6 | few | CASSLSGRGFYGYTF | TGTGCCAGCAGCCTAAGCGGCAGGGGATTCTATGGCTACACCTTC
TRBJ2-7 | 15 | NA | TRBV30 | NA | CAWSVFSGTGYEQYF | TGTGCCTGGAGTGTTTTTTCAGGGACCGGCTACGAGCAGTACTTC
TRBJ1-6 | 15 | TRBD1 | TRBV5-5 | NA | CASSLGDRLNSPLHF | TGTGCCAGCAGCTTGGGGGACAGGTTGAATTCACCCCTCCACTTT
TRBJ1-2 | 14 | TRBD1 | TRBV6-1 | NA | CASTAGDRNYGYTF | TGTGCCAGCACGGCAGGGGACAGGAACTATGGCTACACCTTC
TRBJ2-1 | 16 | TRBD2 | TRBV10-3 | NA | CAIAGGPVGSYNEQFF | TGTGCCATCGCGGGGGGCCCAGTAGGATCCTACAATGAGCAGTTCTTC
TRBJ2-2 | 12 | NA | TRBV10-3 | NA | CAISGGSGELFF | TGTGCCATCAGTGGTGGGAGTGGGGAGCTGTTTTTT
TRBJ2-6 | 17 | TRBD2 | TRBV5-1 | NA | CASEPGTTYSGANVLTF | TGCGCCAGCGAACCCGGGACTACCTACTCTGGGGCCAACGTCCTGACTTTC
TRBJ2-1 | 15 | TRBD2 | TRBV5-1 | NA | CASSWGLAGTNEQFF | TGCGCCAGCAGCTGGGGACTAGCGGGCACCAATGAGCAGTTCTTC
TRBJ2-3 | 17 | TRBD2 | TRBV20-1 | few | CSANIGGSRPSTDTQYF | TGCAGTGCTAATATTGGCGGGAGCCGTCCCAGTACAGATACGCAGTATTTT
TRBJ2-5 | 13 | NA | TRBV10-3 | many | CAIRPGEQETQYF | TGTGCCATCAGACCAGGGGAGCAAGAGACCCAGTACTTC
TRBJ2-7 | 13 | NA | TRBV4-2 | many | CASSQEGTYEQYF | TGTGCCAGCAGCCAAGAAGGGACCTACGAGCAGTACTTC
TRBJ1-4 | 17 | NA | TRBV4-1 | NA | CASSQEVKQAANEKLFF | TGCGCCAGCAGCCAAGAGGTAAAGCAGGCCGCGAATGAAAAACTGTTTTTT
TRBJ1-5 | 13 | NA | TRBV12-5 | once | CASGPPGSQPQHF | TGTGCTAGTGGTCCCCCCGGGAGCCAGCCCCAGCATTTT
TRBJ1-5 | 13 | NA | TRBV9 | NA | CASSLDIGGPQHF | TGTGCCAGCAGCTTGGACATAGGAGGGCCCCAGCATTTT
TRBJ1-1 | 16 | NA | TRBV9 | NA | CASSVVTGVANTEAFF | TGTGCCAGCAGCGTAGTGACGGGGGTGGCGAACACTGAAGCTTTCTTT
TRBJ2-3 | 14 | NA | TRBV10-3 | few | CAINRGTSTDTQYF | TGTGCCATCAATAGGGGGACCAGCACAGATACGCAGTATTTT
TRBJ1-5 | 17 | TRBD1 | TRBV6-1 | many | CASRTKPGQGFNQPQHF | TGTGCCAGCAGAACCAAACCGGGACAGGGTTTTAATCAGCCCCAGCATTTT
TRBJ2-7 | 18 | NA | TRBV4-3 | NA | CASSHPNYDRIDNYEQYF | TGCGCCAGCAGCCACCCAAACTACGACAGAATCGACAACTACGAGCAGTACTTC
TRBJ1-5 | 15 | NA | TRBV24-1 | once | CATSDLGPVNQPQHF | TGTGCCACCAGTGATTTGGGTCCCGTCAATCAGCCCCAGCATTTT
TRBJ2-1 | 14 | TRBD1 | TRBV12-3/TRBV12-4 | many | CASSTRTGGNEQFF | TGTGCCAGCAGCACAAGGACAGGGGGCAATGAGCAGTTCTTC
TRBJ2-1 | 18 | TRBD2 | TRBV15 | many | CATSRDEAWREGKNEQFF | TGTGCCACCAGCAGAGATGAAGCTTGGCGGGAGGGTAAGAATGAGCAGTTCTTC
TRBJ1-1 | 15 | TRBD1 | TRBV7-9 | NA | CASSHRTGSFSEAFF | TGTGCCAGCAGCCATCGGACAGGGAGTTTTAGTGAAGCTTTCTTT
TRBJ2-7 | 15 | TRBD2 | TRBV24-1 | NA | CATSDSGIGSYEQYF | TGTGCCACCAGTGATAGCGGGATCGGTTCCTACGAGCAGTACTTC
TRBJ2-3 | 17 | TRBD2 | TRBV15 | NA | CATSPAGGRPLTDTQYF | TGTGCCACCAGCCCGGCGGGGGGCCGACCCCTCACAGATACGCAGTATTTT
TRBJ1-1 | 14 | TRBD1 | TRBV10-3 | NA | CAISVRTGVTEAFF | TGTGCCATCAGTGTTCGGACAGGGGTTACTGAAGCTTTCTTT
TRBJ2-7 | 12 | NA | TRBV29-1 | few | CSATGNSYEQYF | TGCAGCGCAACCGGGAACTCCTACGAGCAGTACTTC
TRBJ1-1 | 13 | TRBD1 | TRBV7-9 | NA | CASSRDSGTEAFF | TGTGCCAGCAGCCGGGACAGCGGCACTGAAGCTTTCTTT
TRBJ2-4 | 12 | NA | TRBV20-1 | NA | CSAGGAKNIQYF | TGCAGTGCTGGTGGGGCCAAAAACATTCAGTACTTC
TRBJ2-3 | 13 | NA | TRBV29-1 | NA | CSVPLIGTDTQYF | TGCAGCGTTCCTCTAATCGGCACAGATACGCAGTATTTT
TRBJ2-7 | 14 | NA | TRBV28 | few | CASNLRPPTYEQYF | TGTGCCAGCAATTTGAGACCCCCAACCTACGAGCAGTACTTC
TRBJ1-5 | 14 | TRBD1 | TRBV2 | NA | CASSEERGHQPQHF | TGTGCCAGCAGTGAAGAAAGGGGGCATCAGCCCCAGCATTTT
TRBJ2-7 | 13 | NA | TRBV2 | NA | CASSATATYEQYF | TGTGCCAGCAGTGCGACGGCGACCTACGAGCAGTACTTC
TRBJ2-3 | 13 | NA | TRBV7-2 | many | CASSSPSADTQYF | TGTGCCAGCAGCTCCCCCTCAGCAGATACGCAGTATTTT
TRBJ2-2 | 14 | TRBD1 | TRBV5-4 | NA | CASSLLGTAGELFF | TGTGCCAGCAGCTTGTTAGGGACAGCCGGGGAGCTGTTTTTT
TRBJ2-3 | 15 | TRBD1 | TRBV6-2/TRBV6-3 | few | CASSYTSGGSDTQYF | TGTGCCAGCAGTTACACTTCAGGGGGCTCGGATACGCAGTATTTT
TRBJ2-3 | 15 | TRBD2 | TRBV20-1 | NA | CSARDRAGNSDTQYF | TGCAGTGCTAGAGATCGAGCGGGAAACTCGGATACGCAGTATTTT
TRBJ2-3 | 15 | NA | TRBV11-2 | NA | CASSFTQGGGGTQYF | TGTGCCAGCAGCTTCACCCAGGGGGGGGGCGGTACGCAGTATTTT